This TCR beta chain is from a study of T cells after yellow fever vaccination. Study conclusions and caveats: A secondary response was less intense yet reached its peak sooner, at day 5 versus 15.

Concerning this clonotype itself: Its antigen is still unknown. One end of the junction does not line up with germline, which may come from a read error.

Each CDR3 protein gets one entry after TCRdb re-called the 5' RACE reads with MiXCR. This table holds 550,000 to 750,000 distinct CDR3 sequences, approximately 13% found once. Here the sequenced sample was PBMCs, taken on the day of the yellow fever booster vaccination. The TCR was taken from a man under 40 who received the YFV17D yellow fever vaccine.

DNA for the CDR3: TGTGCCTGGACCACCTCCGAGCGGGCTACCTCCTACAATGAGCTGTTCTTC. Protein product: CAWTTSERATSYNELFF. The genes are TRBV30 and TRBJ2-1, with D possibly matching TRBD2 (6 bases). CDR3 size: 17 residues. Germline-derived CDR1 and CDR2 are GTSNPN and SVGIG (reference sequence).